This entry lists 2 T cell receptor beta chains sequenced from one sample in a study of Ad26.COV2.S vaccination and SARS-CoV-2 variants. Clones were read by immunoSEQ multiplex PCR, and TCRdb kept only the in-frame ones, dropping some. The sample holds 300,000 to 400,000 clones; around 89% are singletons and the top ten take approximately 5%. Treatment in this sample: 15 to 20 received Ad26.COV2.S at low or high dose, single or two shots; about 5 received placebo; per-sample allocation not given. All samples were drawn on day 63, counting from the first vaccine or placebo injection. This sample comprised peripheral blood, obtained in a trial of Ad26.COV2.S vaccine versus placebo. The receptors come from a person between 18 and 65 years old who received the Ad26.COV2.S COVID-19 vaccine or a placebo.

The J gene is TRBJ1-6, the V gene TRBV28; weak D call: TRBD1 (5 bases). This CDR3 has 14 amino acids. Between the trimmed V and J ends, which lost 3 bases and 6 bases, there was a span of 9 bases. Looked up from germline, CDR1 is MDHEN and CDR2 is SYDVKM. CDR3 nucleotides: TGTGCCAGCAGTTTCGCGGGGGTTAATTCACCCCTCCACTTT. Encoded protein: CASSFAGVNSPLHF.

The genes are TRBV7-8 and TRBJ2-7, with no clear D. The V end was cut by 3 bases, the J end by 3 bases, with 9 bases between. This CDR3 is built from 13 residues. Germline V gene lookup returns CDR1 SGHVS and CDR2 FQNEAQ. The DNA for the CDR3 is TGTGCCAGCAGCTTGCAGCTTTACTACGAGCAGTACTTC. It codes for CASSLQLYYEQYF.